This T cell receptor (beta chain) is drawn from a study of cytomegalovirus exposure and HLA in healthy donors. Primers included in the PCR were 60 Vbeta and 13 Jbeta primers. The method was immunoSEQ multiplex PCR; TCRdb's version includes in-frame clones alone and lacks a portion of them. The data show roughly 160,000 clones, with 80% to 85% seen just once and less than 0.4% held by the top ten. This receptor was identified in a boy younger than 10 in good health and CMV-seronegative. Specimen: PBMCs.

The CDR3 reads CASSSGTWRETQYF. As DNA, the CDR3 is TGTGCCAGCAGCTCCGGGACATGGAGGGAGACCCAGTACTTC. The genes are TRBV7-8 and TRBJ2-5, with D possibly being TRBD1 (6 bases). Per the germline V gene, CDR1 is SGHVS and CDR2 is FQNEAQ. V dropped 4 bases and J dropped 5 bases, with 14 bases sitting between them. CDR3 length equals 14 residues.